One and the same sample provided the 20 T cell receptor beta chains below, sequenced in a study of blood T cell repertoires in COVID-19. The table came from immunoSEQ multiplex PCR; TCRdb's copy has only in-frame clones and leaves some out. This repertoire shows around 120,000 clones, nearly 90% found once; its top ten account for more than 3%. Sequencing was performed on peripheral blood. These receptors were obtained from a woman in her fifties or sixties with COVID-19, enrolled during active disease.

This clone has just a few counts. The chain joins TRBV5-1 to TRBJ2-2, with a possible D match to TRBD1 (5 bases). CDR1 is SGHRS, CDR2 YFSETQ, per germline. V lost 1 base, J lost 6 bases, and 7 bases lay in between. This CDR3 has 13 amino acids. CDR3 coding DNA: TGCGCCAGCAGCTTGACAGGTTCCGGGGAGCTGTTTTTT. Amino acid sequence: CASSLTGSGELFF.

CDR3 DNA sequence: TGTGCCAGCAGCCCAAACAGGGGGATGAACACTGAAGCTTTCTTT. This gives the protein CASSPNRGMNTEAFF. This rearrangement joins TRBV3-1 (or the pseudogene TRBV3-2) to TRBJ1-1; 8 positions agree with TRBD1. Germline lookup yields CDR1 LGHDT and CDR2 YNNKEL (reference sequence). The CDR3 sequence is 15 residues long. V dropped 4 bases and J dropped 0; count of bases not matched to a gene: 4.

This chain uses TRBV19 with TRBJ1-5, with D maybe TRBD1 (6 bases). In germline, CDR1 is LNHDA, CDR2 SQIVND (reference sequence). The CDR3 is 15 residues long. Trimming removed 5 bases from V and 4 bases from J, with 15 bases in between. Here the CDR3 DNA reads TGTGCCAGTAGTGCAGGGGCGGGGGGAAATCAGCCCCAGCATTTT. This translates into CASSAGAGGNQPQHF.

This chain links TRBV5-8 with TRBJ1-4; D not certain. The CDR3 totals 14 residues. Looked up from germline, CDR1 is SGHTS and CDR2 is YDEGEE. V was trimmed by 2 bases and J by 3 bases, leaving 8 bases between them. This chain's CDR3 is CASSFERSNEKLFF. The DNA for the CDR3 is TGTGCCAGCAGCTTCGAGAGATCTAATGAAAAACTGTTTTTT.

This clone was seen just once. This chain connects TRBV7-9 to TRBJ1-1, with TRBD1 as a possible D gene (5 bases). The CDR3 consists of 15 residues. V lost 5 bases and J lost 5, with 18 bases in between. Germline CDR1 is SEHNR and CDR2 is FQNEAQ (reference sequence). CDR3 sequence: CASSPMGGAGTEAFF. DNA of the CDR3: TGTGCCAGCAGCCCGATGGGGGGAGCTGGGACTGAAGCTTTCTTT. Supplemented by reference TRBV7-9 and TRBJ1-1, the full variable domain reads DTGVSQNPRHKITKRGQNVTFRCDPISEHNRLYWYRQTLGQGPEFLTYFQNEAQLEKSRLLSDRFSAERPKGSFSTLEIQRTEQGDSAMYLCASSPMGGAGTEAFFGQGTRLTVV.

This clone has just one count. This CDR3 is also generated by other DNA sequences in the sample. The chain links TRBV5-1 to TRBJ1-5; D gene ambiguous. V lost 0 bases to trimming and J lost 2 bases, with 6 bases between them. This CDR3 region has 14 residues. Germline lookup yields CDR1 SGHRS and CDR2 YFSETQ. The CDR3 DNA sequence: TGCGCCAGCAGCTTGGGGGGAGGCAATCAGCCCCAGCATTTT. This codes for CASSLGGGNQPQHF. The whole variable domain, filled in from reference TRBV5-1 and TRBJ1-5, reads KAGVTQTPRYLIKTRGQQVTLSCSPISGHRSVSWYQQTPGQGLQFLFEYFSETQRNKGNFPGRFSGRQFSNSRSEMNVSTLELGDSALYLCASSLGGGNQPQHFGDGTRLSIL.

This clone was seen once. The V gene is TRBV4-3, the J gene TRBJ1-2; D might be TRBD1 (5 bases). The CDR3 sequence is 15 residues long. Trimming shortened V by 3 bases and J by 5 bases, and 16 bases separated the two germline ends. Germline CDR1 LGHNA, CDR2 YSLEER. CDR3 in amino acids: CASSQGTAGSYGYTF. CDR3 nucleotides: TGCGCCAGCAGCCAGGGTACGGCAGGGTCGTATGGCTACACCTTC.

This clone was found a few times. The gene calls are TRBV2 and TRBJ1-1, with no clear D. There are 13 residues in the CDR3. Trimming took 5 bases from V and 0 from J, leaving 7 bases between them. Germline V gene sequence: CDR1 SNHLY, CDR2 FYNNEI. In nucleotides, the CDR3 is TGTGCCAGCAGTCGGGAGGTGAACACTGAAGCTTTCTTT. It is translated as CASSREVNTEAFF.

CDR3 sequence reads: CASSPGGLSTEAFF. The CDR3 region has the DNA TGTGCCAGCAGCCCGGGGGGGCTAAGCACTGAAGCTTTCTTT. The chain links TRBV6-5 to TRBJ1-1; the D gene is possibly TRBD1 (6 bases). With 6 bases removed from V and 4 bases from J, the gap between germline ends came to 15 bases. In germline, CDR1 is MNHEY, CDR2 SVGAGI. This CDR3 region has 14 residues.

The V call is TRBV2, the J call TRBJ1-2; D is perhaps TRBD1 (6 bases). CDR3 length equals 12 residues. The V end was cut by 0 bases, the J end by 10 bases, with 9 bases between. Germline values: CDR1 SNHLY, CDR2 FYNNEI. The CDR3 nucleotides read TGTGCCAGCAGTGAAGCCACAGGGCCCTACACCTTC. Amino acids: CASSEATGPYTF.

This sequence joins TRBV19 and TRBJ1-1; no clear D gene. Between the trimmed V and J ends, which lost 3 bases and 3 bases, there was a span of 14 bases. The length of the CDR3 is 15 residues. From germline, CDR1 is LNHDA and CDR2 SQIVND (reference sequence). This CDR3 is CASSIEAMTDTEAFF. The CDR3 DNA reads TGTGCCAGTAGTATTGAGGCGATGACGGACACTGAAGCTTTCTTT.

This CDR3 is CSAWTDYGYTF. CDR3 DNA: TGCAGTGCCTGGACAGACTATGGCTACACCTTC. This chain uses TRBV20-1 with TRBJ1-2; a possible D gene is TRBD1 (6 bases). The CDR3 has 11 residues. Trimming took off 6 bases at V and 3 bases at J, with 8 bases between the two ends. In germline, CDR1 is DFQATT, CDR2 SNEGSKA (reference sequence).

The J gene is TRBJ1-4, the V gene TRBV30; 9 nucleotides match TRBD1. V was pared by 3 bases and J by 10 bases, with 9 bases of the junction left unmatched. Germline assignment: CDR1 GTSNPN and CDR2 SVGIG (reference sequence). CDR3 length: 14 amino acids. Here the CDR3 reads CAWSPGQGRGKLFF. As DNA, the CDR3 is TGTGCCTGGAGCCCGGGACAGGGTCGGGGAAAACTGTTTTTT.

The V gene is TRBV12-5, the J gene TRBJ2-5; D not resolved. The CDR3 has 12 amino acids. V lost 3 bases and J lost 2, with 4 bases in between. Per germline, CDR1 LGHNT and CDR2 FRNRAP. The CDR3 nucleotides are TGTGCTAGTGGTTTCCCTCAAGAGACCCAGTACTTC. Protein sequence: CASGFPQETQYF.

The rearrangement links TRBV6-4 to TRBJ2-2, with D perhaps TRBD1 (5 bases). The CDR3 has 14 amino acids. The germline gives CDR1 MRHNA, CDR2 SNTAGT. Trimming removed 5 bases at V and 3 bases at J, with 10 bases between. CDR3 bases: TGTGCCAGCAGTTTGGGGCCGTACACCGGGGAGCTGTTTTTT. It encodes CASSLGPYTGELFF.

The CDR3 spells CASSDGTRPGGPQYF. CDR3 nucleotides: TGCGCCAGCAGCGATGGGACTAGACCAGGGGGGCCGCAGTATTTT. V gene TRBV5-1 combines with J gene TRBJ2-3; D is possibly TRBD2 (8 bases). This CDR3 is built from 15 residues. Germline V gene lookup returns CDR1 SGHRS and CDR2 YFSETQ. The V end lost 4 bases, the J end lost 10 bases, and 22 bases lay between the germline ends. The entire variable domain, with the rest obtained from reference TRBV5-1 and TRBJ2-3, is as follows: KAGVTQTPRYLIKTRGQQVTLSCSPISGHRSVSWYQQTPGQGLQFLFEYFSETQRNKGNFPGRFSGRQFSNSRSEMNVSTLELGDSALYLCASSDGTRPGGPQYFGPGTRLTVL.

The gene calls are TRBV10-3 and TRBJ2-3, with 10 bases aligning to TRBD2. Trimming removed 10 bases from V and 4 bases from J; junction bases left unmatched: 11. In germline, CDR1 is ENHRY, CDR2 SYGVKD. The length of the CDR3 is 15 residues. As DNA, the CDR3 is TGTGCCAGCGGTGCCAACCTAGCGGGGGCAGATACGCAGTATTTT. Translated: CASGANLAGADTQYF.

The chain combines TRBV5-4 with TRBJ1-2; the match to TRBD1 covers 11 bases. Looked up from germline, CDR1 is SGHNT and CDR2 is YYREEE (reference sequence). Trimming took 3 bases from V and 6 from J; bases not matched to a gene: 16. There are 18 residues in the CDR3. CDR3 nucleotides: TGTGCCAGCAGCTCGGACAGGGGGCTAATCCGGGAAAGAAATGGCTACACCTTC. This codes for CASSSDRGLIRERNGYTF.

The chain employs TRBV10-3 and TRBJ2-7, with TRBD1 identical over 9 bases. The V segment lost 3 bases and the J segment 3 bases; nucleotides outside the gene matches: 9. CDR1 and CDR2 (germline): ENHRY, SYGVKD. The CDR3 totals 16 residues. Here the CDR3 reads CAISDTGTGRNYEQYF. The CDR3 DNA reads TGTGCCATCAGTGACACCGGGACAGGGAGGAACTACGAGCAGTACTTC.

J is TRBJ1-6 and V is TRBV9; unclear D gene. This CDR3 comprises 15 residues. The germline V gene has CDR1 SGDLS and CDR2 YYNGEE. Trimming removed 0 bases at V and 1 base at J, with 5 bases between. CDR3 in DNA: TGTGCCAGCAGCGTAGGCGGGTCCTATAATTCACCCCTCCACTTT. It translates to CASSVGGSYNSPLHF.